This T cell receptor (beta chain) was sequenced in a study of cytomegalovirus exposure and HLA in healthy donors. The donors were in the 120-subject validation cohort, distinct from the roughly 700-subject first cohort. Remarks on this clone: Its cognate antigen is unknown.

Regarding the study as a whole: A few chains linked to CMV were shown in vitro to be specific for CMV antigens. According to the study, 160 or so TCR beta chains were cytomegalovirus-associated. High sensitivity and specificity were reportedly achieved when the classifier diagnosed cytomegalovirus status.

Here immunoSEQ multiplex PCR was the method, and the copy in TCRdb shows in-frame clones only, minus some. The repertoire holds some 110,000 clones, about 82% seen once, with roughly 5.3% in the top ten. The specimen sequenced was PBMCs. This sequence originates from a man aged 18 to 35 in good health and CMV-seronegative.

DNA of the CDR3: TGCGCCAGCAGCCCGGACACAGTTAACACTGAAGCTTTCTTT. Protein product: CASSPDTVNTEAFF. This chain joins TRBV5-1 and TRBJ1-1; a weak D match, TRBD1 (5 bases). The length of the CDR3 is 14 residues. Trimming removed 4 bases at V and 2 bases at J, with 12 bases between. Looked up from germline, CDR1 is SGHRS and CDR2 is YFSETQ.